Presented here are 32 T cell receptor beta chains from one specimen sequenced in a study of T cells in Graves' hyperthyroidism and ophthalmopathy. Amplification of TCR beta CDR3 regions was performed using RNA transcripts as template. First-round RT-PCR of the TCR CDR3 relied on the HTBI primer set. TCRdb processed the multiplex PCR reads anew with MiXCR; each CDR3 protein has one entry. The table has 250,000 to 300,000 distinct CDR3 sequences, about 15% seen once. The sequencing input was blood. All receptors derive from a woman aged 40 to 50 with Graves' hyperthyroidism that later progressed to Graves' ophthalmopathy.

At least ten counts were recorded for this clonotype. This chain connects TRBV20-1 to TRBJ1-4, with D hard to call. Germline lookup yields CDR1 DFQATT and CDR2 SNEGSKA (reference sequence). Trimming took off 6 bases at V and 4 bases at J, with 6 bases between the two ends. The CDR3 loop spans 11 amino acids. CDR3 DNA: TGCAGTGCGGGTTTTAATGAAAAACTGTTTTTT. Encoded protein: CSAGFNEKLFF.

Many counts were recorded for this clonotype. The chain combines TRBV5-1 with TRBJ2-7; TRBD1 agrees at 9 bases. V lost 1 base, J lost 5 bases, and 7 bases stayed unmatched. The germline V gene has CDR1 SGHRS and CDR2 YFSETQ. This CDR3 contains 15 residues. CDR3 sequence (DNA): TGCGCCAGCAGCTTGTGGGACAGGGTTATGAACGAGCAGTACTTC. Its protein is CASSLWDRVMNEQYF.

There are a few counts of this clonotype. The CDR3 reads CASSQTLRQGTNTGELFF. DNA of the CDR3: TGTGCCAGCAGCCAAACCCTTAGACAGGGGACGAACACCGGGGAGCTGTTTTTT. The chain recombines TRBV7-8 with TRBJ2-2, with TRBD1 matching 8 bases. The germline gives CDR1 SGHVS, CDR2 FQNEAQ. The CDR3 consists of 18 residues. J gave up 0 bases and V 5 bases, and 11 bases lay outside the gene matches.

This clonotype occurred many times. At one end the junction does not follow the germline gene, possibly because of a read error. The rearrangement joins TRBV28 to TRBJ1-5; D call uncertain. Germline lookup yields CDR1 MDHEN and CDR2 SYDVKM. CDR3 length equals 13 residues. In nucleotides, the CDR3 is TGTGCCAGCAGCTCTTATAGCAGTCAGCCCCAGCATTTT. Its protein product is CASSSYSSQPQHF.

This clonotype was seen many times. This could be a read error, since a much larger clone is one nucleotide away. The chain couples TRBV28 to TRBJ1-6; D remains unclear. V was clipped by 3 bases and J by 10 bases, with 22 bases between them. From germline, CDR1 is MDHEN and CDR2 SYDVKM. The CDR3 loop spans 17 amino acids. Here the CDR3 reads CASSFFQKDGSGSPLHF. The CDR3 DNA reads TGTGCCAGCAGTTTTTTTCAGAAGGACGGGTCGGGCTCACCCCTCCACTTT.

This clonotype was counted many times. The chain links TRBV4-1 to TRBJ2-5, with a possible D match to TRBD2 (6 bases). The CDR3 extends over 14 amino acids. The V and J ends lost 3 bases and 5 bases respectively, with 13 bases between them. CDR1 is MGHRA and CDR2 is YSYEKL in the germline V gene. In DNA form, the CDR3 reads TGCGCCAGCAGCCACGCATGGGGGGTGGAGACCCAGTACTTC. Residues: CASSHAWGVETQYF.

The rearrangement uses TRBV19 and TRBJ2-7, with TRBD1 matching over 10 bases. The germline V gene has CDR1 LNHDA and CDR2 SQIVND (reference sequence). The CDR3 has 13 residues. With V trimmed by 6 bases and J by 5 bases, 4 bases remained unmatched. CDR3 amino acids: CASRGTGAHEQYF. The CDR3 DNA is TGTGCCAGTAGGGGGACAGGGGCCCACGAGCAGTACTTC.

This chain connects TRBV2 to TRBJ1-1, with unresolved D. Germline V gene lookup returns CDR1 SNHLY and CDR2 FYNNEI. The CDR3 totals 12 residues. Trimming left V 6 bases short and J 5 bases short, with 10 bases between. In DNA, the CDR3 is TGTGCCAGCAGGGCCTTGGAGACTGAAGCTTTCTTT. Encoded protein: CASRALETEAFF. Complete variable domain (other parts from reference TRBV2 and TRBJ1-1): EPEVTQTPSHQVTQMGQEVILRCVPISNHLYFYWYRQILGQKVEFLVSFYNNEISEKSEIFDDQFSVERPDGSNFTLKIRSTKLEDSAMYFCASRALETEAFFGQGTRLTVV.

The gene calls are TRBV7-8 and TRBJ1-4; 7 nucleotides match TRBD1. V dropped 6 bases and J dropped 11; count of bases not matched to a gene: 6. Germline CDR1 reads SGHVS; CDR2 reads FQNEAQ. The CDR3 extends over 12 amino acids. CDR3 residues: CASRQTGDKLFF. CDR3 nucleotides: TGTGCCAGCAGACAAACAGGGGACAAACTGTTTTTT.

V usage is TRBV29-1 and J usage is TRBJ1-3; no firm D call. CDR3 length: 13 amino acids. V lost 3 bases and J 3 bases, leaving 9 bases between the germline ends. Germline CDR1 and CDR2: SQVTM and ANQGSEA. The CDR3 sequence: CSVDYLVGNTIYF. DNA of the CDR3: TGCAGCGTTGACTATTTAGTTGGAAACACCATATATTTT. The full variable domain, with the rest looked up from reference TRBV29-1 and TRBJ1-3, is SAVISQKPSRDICQRGTSLTIQCQVDSQVTMMFWYRQQPGQSLTLIATANQGSEATYESGFVIDKFPISRPNLTFSTLTVSNMSPEDSSIYLCSVDYLVGNTIYFGEGSWLTVV.

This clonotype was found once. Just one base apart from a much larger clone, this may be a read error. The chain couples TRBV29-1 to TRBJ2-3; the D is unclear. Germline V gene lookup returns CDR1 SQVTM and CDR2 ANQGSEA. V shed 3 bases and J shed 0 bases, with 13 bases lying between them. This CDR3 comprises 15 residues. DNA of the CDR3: TGCAGCGTTGAGACTGGTCGTCATAGCACAGATACGCAGTATTTT. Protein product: CSVETGRHSTDTQYF.

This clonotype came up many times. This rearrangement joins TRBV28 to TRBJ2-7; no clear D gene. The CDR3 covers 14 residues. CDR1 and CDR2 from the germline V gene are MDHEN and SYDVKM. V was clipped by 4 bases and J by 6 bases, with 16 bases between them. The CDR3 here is CASSSIRSWGEQYF. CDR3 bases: TGTGCCAGCAGTTCGATCCGATCGTGGGGCGAGCAGTACTTC.

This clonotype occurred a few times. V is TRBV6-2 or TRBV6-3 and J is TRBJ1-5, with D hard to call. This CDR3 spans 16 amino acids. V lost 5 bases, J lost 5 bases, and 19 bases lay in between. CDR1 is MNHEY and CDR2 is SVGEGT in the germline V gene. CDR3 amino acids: CASSANSGFLDQPQHF. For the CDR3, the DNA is TGTGCCAGCAGTGCAAATTCGGGGTTTTTGGATCAGCCCCAGCATTTT.

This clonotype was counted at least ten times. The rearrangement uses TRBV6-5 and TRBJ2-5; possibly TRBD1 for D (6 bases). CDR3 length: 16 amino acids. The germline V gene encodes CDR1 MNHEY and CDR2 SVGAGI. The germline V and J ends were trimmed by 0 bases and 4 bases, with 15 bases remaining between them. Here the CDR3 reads CASSYSKSRGRETQYF. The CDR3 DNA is TGTGCCAGCAGTTACTCGAAATCCAGGGGCAGAGAGACCCAGTACTTC.

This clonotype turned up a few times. This chain's CDR3 is CSAGDRFYEQYF. The CDR3 DNA reads TGCAGTGCTGGCGACAGATTCTACGAGCAGTACTTC. The chain recombines TRBV20-1 with TRBJ2-7; tentatively, D is TRBD1 (5 bases). CDR3 size: 12 residues. The germline V gene has CDR1 DFQATT and CDR2 SNEGSKA (reference sequence). Trimming cost V 5 bases and J 3 bases, with 11 bases left between them.

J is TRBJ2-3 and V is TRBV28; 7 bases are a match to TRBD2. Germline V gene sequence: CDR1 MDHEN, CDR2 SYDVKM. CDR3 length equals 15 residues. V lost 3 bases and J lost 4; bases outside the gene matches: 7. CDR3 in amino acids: CASSFAGESSDTQYF. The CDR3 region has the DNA TGTGCCAGCAGTTTTGCGGGAGAGAGCTCAGATACGCAGTATTTT.

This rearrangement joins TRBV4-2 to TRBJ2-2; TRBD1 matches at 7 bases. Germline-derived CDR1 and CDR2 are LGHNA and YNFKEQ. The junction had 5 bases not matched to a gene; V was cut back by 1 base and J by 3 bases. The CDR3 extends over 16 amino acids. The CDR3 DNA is TGTGCCAGCAGCCAAGCGCGGCAGGGGGACACCGGGGAGCTGTTTTTT. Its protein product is CASSQARQGDTGELFF.

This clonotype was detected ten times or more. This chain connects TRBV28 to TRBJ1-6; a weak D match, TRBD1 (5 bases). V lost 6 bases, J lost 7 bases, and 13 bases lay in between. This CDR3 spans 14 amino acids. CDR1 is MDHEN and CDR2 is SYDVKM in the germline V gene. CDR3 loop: CASSPTASNSPLHF. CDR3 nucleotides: TGTGCCAGCAGCCCGACAGCTTCCAATTCACCCCTCCACTTT. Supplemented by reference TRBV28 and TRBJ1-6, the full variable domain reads DVKVTQSSRYLVKRTGEKVFLECVQDMDHENMFWYRQDPGLGLRLIYFSYDVKMKEKGDIPEGYSVSREKKERFSLILESASTNQTSMYLCASSPTASNSPLHFGNGTRLTVT.

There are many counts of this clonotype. The CDR3 spells CASSLVQGEAFF. CDR3 sequence (DNA): TGTGCCAGCAGCTTAGTTCAGGGGGAAGCTTTCTTT. The chain has TRBV7-9 and TRBJ1-1; D is possibly TRBD1 (6 bases). Germline values: CDR1 SEHNR, CDR2 FQNEAQ (reference sequence). The length of the CDR3 is 12 residues. Deletions cut 1 base from V and 8 bases from J, with 8 bases between.

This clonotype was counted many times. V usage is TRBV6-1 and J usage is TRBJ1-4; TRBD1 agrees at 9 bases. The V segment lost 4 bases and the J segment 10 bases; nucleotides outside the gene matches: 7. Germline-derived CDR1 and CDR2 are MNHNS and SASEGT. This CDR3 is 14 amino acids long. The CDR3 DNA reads TGTGCCAGCAGTGCCGGGACAGGGTCGAGAAAACTGTTTTTT. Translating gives CASSAGTGSRKLFF.

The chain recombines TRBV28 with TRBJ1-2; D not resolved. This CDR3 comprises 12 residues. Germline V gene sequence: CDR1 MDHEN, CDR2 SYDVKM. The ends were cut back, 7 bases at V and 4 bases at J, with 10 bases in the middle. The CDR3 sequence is CASKGPFYGYTF. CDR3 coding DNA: TGTGCCAGCAAAGGGCCTTTCTATGGCTACACCTTC.

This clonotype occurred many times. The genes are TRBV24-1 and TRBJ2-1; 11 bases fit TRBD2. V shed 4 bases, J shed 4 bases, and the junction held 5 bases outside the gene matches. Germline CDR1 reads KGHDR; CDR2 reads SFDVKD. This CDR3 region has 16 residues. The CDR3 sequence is CATSDRIAGGYNEQFF. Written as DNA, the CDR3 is TGTGCCACCAGTGACCGAATAGCGGGAGGGTACAATGAGCAGTTCTTC.

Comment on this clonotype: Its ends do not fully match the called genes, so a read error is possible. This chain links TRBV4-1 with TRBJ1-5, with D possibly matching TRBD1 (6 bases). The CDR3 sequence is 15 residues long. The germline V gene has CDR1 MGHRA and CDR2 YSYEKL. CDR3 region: CASSLVTGENQPQHF. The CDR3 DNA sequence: TGCGCCAGCAGCCTAGTGACAGGAGAAAATCAACCCCAGCATTTT.

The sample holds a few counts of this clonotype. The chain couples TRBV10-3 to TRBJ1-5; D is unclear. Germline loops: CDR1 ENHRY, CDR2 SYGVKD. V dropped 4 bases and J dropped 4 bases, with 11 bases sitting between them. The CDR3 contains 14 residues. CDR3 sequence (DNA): TGTGCCATCAGTGGACGGACGCAAAATCAGCCCCAGCATTTT. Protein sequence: CAISGRTQNQPQHF.

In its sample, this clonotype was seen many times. CDR3 bases: TGTGCCTGGAGTGCGGGCTATCAAGAGACCCAGTACTTC. It is translated as CAWSAGYQETQYF. This chain links TRBV30 with TRBJ2-5, with D unresolved. CDR3 size: 13 residues. Trimming removed 1 base at V and 2 bases at J, with 8 bases between. From germline, CDR1 is GTSNPN and CDR2 SVGIG (reference sequence).

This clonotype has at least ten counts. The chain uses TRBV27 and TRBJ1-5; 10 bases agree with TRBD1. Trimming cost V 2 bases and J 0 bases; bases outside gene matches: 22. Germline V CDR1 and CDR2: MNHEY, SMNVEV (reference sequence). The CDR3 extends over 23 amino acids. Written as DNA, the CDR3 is TGTGCCAGCAGTTTAGTCGGGACAGGGGTTTTTCGGGACCCAGAAAATAGCAATCAGCCCCAGCATTTT. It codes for CASSLVGTGVFRDPENSNQPQHF.

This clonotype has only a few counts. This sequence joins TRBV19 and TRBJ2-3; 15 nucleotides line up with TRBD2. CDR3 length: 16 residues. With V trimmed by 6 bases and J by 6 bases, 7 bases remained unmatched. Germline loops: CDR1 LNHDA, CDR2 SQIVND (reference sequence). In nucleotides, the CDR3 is TGTGCCAGTAGCCGAGTCGGACTAGCGGGAGGGGATACGCAGTATTTT. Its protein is CASSRVGLAGGDTQYF.

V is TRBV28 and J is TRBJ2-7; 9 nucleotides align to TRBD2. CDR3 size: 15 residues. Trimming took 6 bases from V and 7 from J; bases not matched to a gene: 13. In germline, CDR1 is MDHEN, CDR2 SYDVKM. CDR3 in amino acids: CASSQAASGTGEQYF. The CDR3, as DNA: TGTGCCAGCAGCCAAGCCGCTAGCGGGACGGGTGAGCAGTACTTC.

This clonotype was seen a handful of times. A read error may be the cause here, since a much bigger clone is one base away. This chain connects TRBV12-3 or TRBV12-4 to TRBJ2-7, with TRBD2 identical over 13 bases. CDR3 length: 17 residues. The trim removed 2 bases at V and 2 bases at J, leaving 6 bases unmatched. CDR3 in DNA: TGTGCCAGCAGTTTAAGGGGACTAGCGGGGATACCCTACGAGCAGTACTTC. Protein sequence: CASSLRGLAGIPYEQYF.

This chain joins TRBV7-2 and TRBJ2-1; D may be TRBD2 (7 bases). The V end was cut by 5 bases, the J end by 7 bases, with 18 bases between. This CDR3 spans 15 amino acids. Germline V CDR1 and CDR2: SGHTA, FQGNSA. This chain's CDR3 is CASSPRERGGNEQFF. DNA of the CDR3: TGTGCCAGCAGCCCCCGGGAAAGGGGGGGAAATGAGCAGTTCTTC.

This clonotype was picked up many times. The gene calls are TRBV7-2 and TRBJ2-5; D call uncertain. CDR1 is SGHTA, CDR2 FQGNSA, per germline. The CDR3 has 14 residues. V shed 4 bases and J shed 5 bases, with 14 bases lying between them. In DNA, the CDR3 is TGTGCCAGCAGCTCTTCGGGTATAAGGGAGACCCAGTACTTC. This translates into CASSSSGIRETQYF.

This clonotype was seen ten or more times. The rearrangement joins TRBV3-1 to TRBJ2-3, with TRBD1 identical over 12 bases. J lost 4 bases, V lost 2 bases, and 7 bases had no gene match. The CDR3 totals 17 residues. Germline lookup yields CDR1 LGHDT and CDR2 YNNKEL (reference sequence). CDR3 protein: CASSQFRDRGQADTQYF. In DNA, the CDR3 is TGTGCCAGCAGCCAATTTAGGGACAGGGGGCAGGCAGATACGCAGTATTTT.